Following are 14 T cell receptor beta chains from one sample sequenced in a study of blood T cell repertoires in COVID-19. Assay: immunoSEQ multiplex PCR; the TCRdb copy retains only in-frame clones and omits some. This sample has approximately 190,000 clones, with 80% to 90% found just once. The sequenced sample consisted of peripheral blood. All receptors come from a man between 70 and 80 years old with active or convalescent COVID-19.

The chain carries TRBV19 and TRBJ2-2, with a tentative D call TRBD1 (5 bases). The V end lost 2 bases, the J end lost 6 bases, and 13 bases lay between the germline ends. The CDR3 totals 15 residues. Germline V gene data show CDR1 as LNHDA and CDR2 as SQIVND (reference sequence). The CDR3 protein is CASSIRGALPGELFF. CDR3 DNA: TGTGCCAGTAGTATACGTGGGGCCCTCCCCGGGGAGCTGTTTTTT.

The chain links TRBV5-4 to TRBJ2-2; TRBD1 aligns across 8 bases. CDR1 and CDR2 (germline): SGHNT, YYREEE (reference sequence). With 5 bases clipped from V and 4 bases from J, the junction kept 4 bases outside the gene matches. The CDR3 consists of 14 residues. CDR3 bases: TGTGCCAGCAGAACGGACAGGGTCACCGGGGAGCTGTTTTTT. As protein: CASRTDRVTGELFF.

Notes on this clone: Other nucleotide sequences in the sample specify the same CDR3. This chain joins TRBV5-5 and TRBJ1-5, with D possibly matching TRBD1 (5 bases). V dropped 0 bases and J dropped 4 bases, with 8 bases sitting between them. The CDR3 contains 14 residues. Germline CDR1 is SGHKS and CDR2 is YYEKEE (reference sequence). This CDR3 reads CASSLAGGNQPQHF. The CDR3 DNA follows: TGTGCCAGCAGCTTGGCCGGGGGTAATCAGCCCCAGCATTTT.

V is TRBV2 and J is TRBJ2-5, with D unresolved. Trimming stripped 9 bases from V and 2 bases from J, with 7 bases between. Germline lookup yields CDR1 SNHLY and CDR2 FYNNEI. The CDR3 totals 11 residues. CDR3 sequence reads: CARAPQETQYF. CDR3 coding DNA: TGTGCCAGGGCCCCGCAAGAGACCCAGTACTTC.

The rearrangement uses TRBV7-2 and TRBJ2-3, with no clear D. Trimming cost V 2 bases and J 0 bases, with 9 bases left between them. CDR3 length: 15 residues. Germline CDR1 is SGHTA and CDR2 is FQGNSA. CDR3 DNA: TGTGCCAGCAGCTTACGCACTCATAGCACAGATACGCAGTATTTT. Its translation is CASSLRTHSTDTQYF.

Notes on this clone: A single base separates this from a much larger clone, so it may be a read error. The CDR3 region is CASSPGQDYGYTF. The CDR3 DNA follows: TGTGCCAGCAGTCCGGGACAGGACTATGGCTACACCTTC. J is TRBJ1-2 and V is TRBV2, with TRBD1 identical over 8 bases. This CDR3 has 13 residues. V gave up 5 bases and J gave up 3 bases; unmatched junction bases: 2. CDR1 and CDR2 (germline): SNHLY, FYNNEI.

The gene calls are TRBV21-1 and TRBJ2-1; the D call TRBD1 from the table was never checked on the DNA. TRBV21-1 is listed as a pseudogene. The CDR3 extends over 14 amino acids. The DNA for the CDR3 is TGTGCCAGCGTAGACAGGGGTTGCGAGTTTGAGCAGTTCTTC. It translates to CASVDRGCEFEQFF.

A few counts support this clone. This chain uses TRBV12-3 or TRBV12-4 with TRBJ2-1, with 7 bases that match TRBD1. With V trimmed by 7 bases and J by 13 bases, 7 bases remained unmatched. The CDR3 totals 11 residues. The CDR3 loop reads CASTQGTVQFF. The CDR3 bases are TGTGCCAGCACTCAGGGGACAGTCCAGTTCTTC.

The rearrangement uses TRBV3-1 (or the pseudogene TRBV3-2) and TRBJ2-5; TRBD2 might be the D (5 bases). The CDR3 sequence is 15 residues long. The ends were cut back, 1 base at V and 1 base at J, with 10 bases in the middle. CDR1 and CDR2 (germline): LGHDT, YNNKEL (reference sequence). CDR3 DNA: TGTGCCAGCAGCCAAGCCACTAGGATCCAAGAGACCCAGTACTTC. It codes for CASSQATRIQETQYF.

The rearrangement uses TRBV3-1 (or the pseudogene TRBV3-2) and TRBJ2-3, with 9 nucleotides matching TRBD1. J was trimmed by 2 bases and V by 4 bases; bases with no gene match: 4. The CDR3 has 15 residues. From germline, CDR1 is LGHDT and CDR2 YNNKEL (reference sequence). The CDR3 protein is CASSPWTGDTDTQYF. The CDR3 DNA reads TGTGCCAGCAGCCCATGGACAGGGGACACAGATACGCAGTATTTT.

In DNA, the CDR3 is TGTGCCAGCAGTTACGGAGGGAGTGAGACCCAGTACTTC. Amino acid sequence: CASSYGGSETQYF. The V call is TRBV6-2 or TRBV6-3, the J call TRBJ2-5; D possibly corresponds to TRBD2 (6 bases). V shed 2 bases and J shed 5 bases, with 9 bases lying between them. The germline CDR1 and CDR2 sequences are MNHEY and SVGEGT. The CDR3 sequence is 13 residues long.

The rearrangement joins TRBV6-2 or TRBV6-3 to TRBJ1-5, with TRBD1 matching 8 bases. V dropped 6 bases and J dropped 0; count of bases not matched to a gene: 7. The CDR3 runs to 16 residues. CDR1 and CDR2 from the germline V gene are MNHEY and SVGEGT. The CDR3, as DNA: TGTGCCAGCAGCCGCAGGGACAGGCCTAGCAATCAGCCCCAGCATTTT. Amino acid sequence: CASSRRDRPSNQPQHF.

The chain joins TRBV2 to TRBJ2-5, with 7 bases aligning to TRBD2. Trimming took 7 bases from V and 2 from J; bases not matched to a gene: 7. The CDR3 length is 14 residues. Looked up from germline, CDR1 is SNHLY and CDR2 is FYNNEI. Here the CDR3 reads CASKASGKQETQYF. The CDR3 nucleotides are TGTGCCAGCAAGGCTAGCGGAAAGCAAGAGACCCAGTACTTC.

The chain couples TRBV6-2 or TRBV6-3 to TRBJ2-2; tentative D call: TRBD2 (6 bases). The CDR3 sequence is 15 residues long. V lost 4 bases and J 2 bases, leaving 11 bases between the germline ends. Per the germline V gene, CDR1 is MNHEY and CDR2 is SVGEGT. The CDR3 DNA sequence: TGTGCCAGCAGTTCCGGACTAACCAACACCGGGGAGCTGTTTTTT. Amino acid sequence: CASSSGLTNTGELFF.